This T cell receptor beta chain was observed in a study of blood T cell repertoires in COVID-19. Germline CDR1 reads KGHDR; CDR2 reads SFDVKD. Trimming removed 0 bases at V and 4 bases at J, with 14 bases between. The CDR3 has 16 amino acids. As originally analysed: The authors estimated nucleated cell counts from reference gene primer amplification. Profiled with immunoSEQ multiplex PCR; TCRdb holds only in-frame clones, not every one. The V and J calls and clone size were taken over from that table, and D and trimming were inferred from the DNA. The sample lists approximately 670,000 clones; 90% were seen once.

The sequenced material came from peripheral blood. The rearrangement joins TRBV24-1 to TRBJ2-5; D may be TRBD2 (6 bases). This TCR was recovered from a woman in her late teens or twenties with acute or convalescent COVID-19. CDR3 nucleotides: TGTGCCACCAGTGATTTGCAGGCCCCCGGGGGAGAGACCCAGTACTTC. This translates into CATSDLQAPGGETQYF.